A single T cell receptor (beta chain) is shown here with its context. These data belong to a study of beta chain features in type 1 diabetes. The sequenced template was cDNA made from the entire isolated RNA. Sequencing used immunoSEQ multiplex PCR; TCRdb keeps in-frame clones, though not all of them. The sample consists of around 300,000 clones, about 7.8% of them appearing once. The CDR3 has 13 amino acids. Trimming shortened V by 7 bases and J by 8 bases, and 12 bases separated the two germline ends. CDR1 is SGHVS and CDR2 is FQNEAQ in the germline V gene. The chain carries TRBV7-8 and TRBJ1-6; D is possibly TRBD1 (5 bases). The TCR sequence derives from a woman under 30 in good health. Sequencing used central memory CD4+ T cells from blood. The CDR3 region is CASTKGRDSPLHF. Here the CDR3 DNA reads TGTGCCAGCACGAAGGGGCGTGATTCACCCCTCCACTTT.